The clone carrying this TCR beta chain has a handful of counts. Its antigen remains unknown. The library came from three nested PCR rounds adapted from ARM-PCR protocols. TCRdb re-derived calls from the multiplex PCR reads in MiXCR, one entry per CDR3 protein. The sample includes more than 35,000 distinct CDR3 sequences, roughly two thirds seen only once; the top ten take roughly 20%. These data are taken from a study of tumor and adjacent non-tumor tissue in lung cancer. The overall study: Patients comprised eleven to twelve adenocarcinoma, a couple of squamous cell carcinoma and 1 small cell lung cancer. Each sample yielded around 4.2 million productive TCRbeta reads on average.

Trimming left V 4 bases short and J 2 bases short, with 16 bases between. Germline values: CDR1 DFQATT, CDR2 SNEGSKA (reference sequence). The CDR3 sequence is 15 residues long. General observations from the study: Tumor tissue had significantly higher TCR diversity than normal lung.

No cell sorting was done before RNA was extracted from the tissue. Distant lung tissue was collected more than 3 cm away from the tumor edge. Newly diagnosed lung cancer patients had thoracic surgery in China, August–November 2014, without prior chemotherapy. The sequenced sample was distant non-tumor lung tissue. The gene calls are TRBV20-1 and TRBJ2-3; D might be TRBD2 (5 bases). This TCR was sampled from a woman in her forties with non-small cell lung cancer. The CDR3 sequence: CSAKQLVTYTDTQYF. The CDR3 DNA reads TGCAGTGCTAAACAACTAGTTACCTACACAGATACGCAGTATTTT.